The 13 T cell receptor beta chains reported below all come from one sample, sequenced in a study of cytomegalovirus exposure and HLA in healthy donors. Primers for the PCR totalled 60 Vbeta and 13 Jbeta. Some clones are missing from TCRdb's copy, which holds only in-frame ones; the method was immunoSEQ multiplex PCR. This sample lists about 77,000 clones; its ten largest clones have roughly 13%. The source material was PBMCs. These receptors were taken from a man in his forties or fifties in good health and CMV-seropositive.

The V and J genes are TRBV20-1 and TRBJ2-7, with D tentatively TRBD1 (6 bases). Germline V CDR1 and CDR2: DFQATT, SNEGSKA (reference sequence). The germline V and J ends were trimmed by 4 bases and 7 bases, with 8 bases remaining between them. The CDR3 spans 10 residues. The CDR3 loop reads CSAKQGEQYF. CDR3 nucleotides: TGCAGTGCTAAACAGGGTGAGCAGTACTTC.

Here the CDR3 reads CASTKEQGASEQYF. The DNA for the CDR3 is TGCGCCAGTACGAAGGAACAGGGTGCATCCGAGCAGTACTTC. This chain links TRBV4-1 with TRBJ2-7, with a weak D call TRBD1 (6 bases). The CDR3 loop spans 14 amino acids. Germline loops: CDR1 MGHRA, CDR2 YSYEKL. Trimming shortened V by 9 bases and J by 6 bases, and 21 bases separated the two germline ends.

The rearrangement uses TRBV28 and TRBJ2-2, with 10 bases lining up with TRBD2. Trimming removed 6 bases from V and 5 bases from J; junction bases left unmatched: 9. Looked up from germline, CDR1 is MDHEN and CDR2 is SYDVKM. The CDR3 is 16 amino acids. CDR3 protein: CASSSLSGRGTGELFF. The CDR3, as DNA: TGTGCCAGCAGCTCCCTAAGCGGGAGGGGTACCGGGGAGCTGTTTTTT.

The chain combines TRBV9 with TRBJ2-4; 14 bases match TRBD2. V was pared by 7 bases and J by 8 bases, with 20 bases of the junction left unmatched. The CDR3 runs 19 residues. Looked up from germline, CDR1 is SGDLS and CDR2 is YYNGEE. The CDR3 loop is CASHAGRGLAGAGWDIQYF. In DNA form, the CDR3 reads TGTGCCAGCCACGCGGGGAGGGGACTAGCGGGGGCGGGTTGGGACATTCAGTACTTC.

This chain uses TRBV29-1 with TRBJ1-1; 11 positions match TRBD1. The V and J ends lost 0 bases and 4 bases, in that order; junction bases with no gene match: 1. The CDR3 is 14 residues long. Germline V lookup: CDR1 SQVTM, CDR2 ANQGSEA. The CDR3 reads CSVEEGTGGTEAFF. CDR3 sequence (DNA): TGCAGCGTTGAAGAGGGGACAGGGGGCACTGAAGCTTTCTTT.

V and J are TRBV10-1 and TRBJ1-2; 11 nucleotides match TRBD1. V shed 0 bases and J 3 bases; nucleotides not matched to a gene: 9. Germline V gene lookup returns CDR1 WNHNN and CDR2 SYGVQD (reference sequence). The CDR3 covers 18 residues. CDR3 sequence (DNA): TGCGCCAGCAGTGAGTCGAAGGACAGGGGGCGAAACTACTATGGCTACACCTTC. It translates to CASSESKDRGRNYYGYTF.

The gene calls are TRBV19 and TRBJ2-3, with 13 nucleotides matching TRBD2. The CDR3 covers 17 residues. Trimming cost V 5 bases and J 4 bases; bases outside gene matches: 9. Germline V gene data show CDR1 as LNHDA and CDR2 as SQIVND (reference sequence). CDR3 sequence (DNA): TGTGCCAGTAGTCCAAATTCCGGGACTAGCGGGGCAGATACGCAGTATTTT. Translation gives CASSPNSGTSGADTQYF.

The chain employs TRBV9 and TRBJ2-2; D remains unclear. Trimming shortened V by 2 bases and J by 0 bases, and 14 bases separated the two germline ends. CDR3 length: 17 residues. Per germline, CDR1 SGDLS and CDR2 YYNGEE. The CDR3 spells CASSVQKNYANTGELFF. The DNA for the CDR3 is TGTGCCAGCAGCGTTCAAAAGAACTACGCGAACACCGGGGAGCTGTTTTTT.

CDR3 loop: CSAPRNTEAFF. The CDR3 DNA follows: TGCAGTGCCCCGAGAAACACTGAAGCTTTCTTT. The V and J genes are TRBV20-1 and TRBJ1-1, with D uncertain. The CDR3 is made up of 11 amino acids. The germline gives CDR1 DFQATT, CDR2 SNEGSKA (reference sequence). The ends were cut back, 6 bases at V and 2 bases at J, with 7 bases in the middle.

The chain combines TRBV7-9 with TRBJ2-3; D is possibly TRBD2 (6 bases). Per the germline V gene, CDR1 is SEHNR and CDR2 is FQNEAQ (reference sequence). The CDR3 loop spans 15 amino acids. V dropped 0 bases and J dropped 2 bases, with 9 bases sitting between them. In DNA, the CDR3 is TGTGCCAGCAGCTTAGCGGGAGGACCCACAGATACGCAGTATTTT. Translating gives CASSLAGGPTDTQYF.

This sequence joins TRBV6-1 and TRBJ2-7; 8 bases agree with TRBD1. J was trimmed by 4 bases and V by 5 bases; bases with no gene match: 10. There are 15 residues in the CDR3. Germline-derived CDR1 and CDR2 are MNHNS and SASEGT. In DNA form, the CDR3 reads TGTGCCAGCAGTCTCTCCGGGACAGGACGATACGAGCAGTACTTC. Its protein product is CASSLSGTGRYEQYF.

The V and J genes are TRBV30 and TRBJ2-3, with D perhaps matching TRBD1 (6 bases). The ends were cut back, 0 bases at V and 5 bases at J, with 12 bases in the middle. The CDR3 is made up of 14 amino acids. CDR1 GTSNPN and CDR2 SVGIG come from the germline V gene (reference sequence). This CDR3 reads CAWSVGTGRDTQYF. The CDR3 coding sequence is TGTGCCTGGAGTGTGGGAACAGGGCGAGATACGCAGTATTTT.

This chain connects TRBV7-8 to TRBJ1-5; 7 bases are a match to TRBD1. In germline, CDR1 is SGHVS, CDR2 FQNEAQ. The length of the CDR3 is 14 residues. V lost 3 bases and J lost 5; bases outside the gene matches: 4. CDR3 bases: TGTGCCAGCAGCTTGACCGACAGGGATCAGCCCCAGCATTTT. Protein product: CASSLTDRDQPQHF.